The present TCR beta chain was sequenced within a study of monozygotic twins with inflammatory bowel disease. Study conclusions and caveats: For IBD patients, clonotypes shared with others were fewer than for healthy twins, especially with disease activity. No difference was seen in repertoire similarity between concordant and discordant twins, possibly from limited power.

Germline values: CDR1 DFQATT, CDR2 SNEGSKA (reference sequence). This CDR3 comprises 14 residues. About this clonotype itself: The antigen is not known.

Via template switching, UMIs carrying a 6-nucleotide sample barcode were introduced. TCRdb reprocessed the 5' RACE reads and stores each CDR3 protein as one record, lacking DNA. This repertoire includes 330,000 or so distinct CDR3 sequences. Sequencing was performed on blood. The TCR originated in a human donor with ulcerative colitis or Crohn's disease, or a healthy co-twin of an affected twin (not recorded which). The chain links TRBV20-1 to TRBJ2-5; TCRdb picks TRBD2, but there is no DNA to check that call. The CDR3 loop is CSAPASGPQETQYF.